This T cell receptor beta chain was identified during a study of shared clonotypes between healthy human individuals. On this clone: The sample holds other DNA sequences that translate to the same CDR3.

Germline V gives CDR1 SEHNR, CDR2 FQNEAQ (reference sequence). Trimming took 5 bases from V and 0 from J; bases not matched to a gene: 6. The CDR3 is 16 amino acids. CD8 cells regarded as naive lacked CD45RO, were positively chosen for CCR7, and omitted terminally differentiated effector memory CD45RA+ cells. Authors' methods: ImmunoSEQ sequences covered only the junction and lacked quality scores; filtering therefore differed. TCRdb keeps only in-frame clones here, not all; method: immunoSEQ multiplex PCR. V and J calls and clone size are copied from that table; D and trimming were computed from the DNA. The sample contains about 2.2 million clones, 93% of which appear only once.

This receptor was identified in a man aged 18 to 30 in good health. Some clones in this sample may be carry-over from other donors' samples. Sequenced sample: naive CD8+ T cells from PBMCs. The rearrangement links TRBV7-9 to TRBJ1-4, with TRBD1 matching over 7 bases. CDR3 region: CASSLRDSATNEKLFF. The DNA of the CDR3 is TGTGCCAGCAGCCTACGGGACAGCGCAACTAATGAAAAACTGTTTTTT.